These 17 T cell receptor beta chains were sequenced from one sample in a study of T cell changes during pregnancy in multiple sclerosis. Generated by immunoSEQ multiplex PCR, the TCRdb table keeps only in-frame clones and is missing some. The data hold roughly 63,000 clones, with 90% to 95% observed a single time. Sequencing was performed on CD8+ T cells from peripheral blood mononuclear cells, taken in the second trimester of pregnancy. The receptors stem from a female donor with multiple sclerosis, enrolled in a pregnancy study.

As for this clone: The junction differs from germline at one of its ends, possibly a read error. The chain couples TRBV28 to TRBJ1-2, with D hard to call. Germline CDR1 MDHEN, CDR2 SYDVKM. The CDR3 is 16 amino acids. The CDR3 sequence is CASSLSPGDSSYGYTF. The CDR3 DNA reads as TGTGCCAGCAGCTTATCCCCCGGGGATTCTAGCTATGGCTACACCTTC.

The chain carries TRBV7-9 and TRBJ1-2; 8 bases line up with TRBD1. CDR3 length: 13 amino acids. V dropped 5 bases and J dropped 4; count of bases not matched to a gene: 3. Germline V lookup: CDR1 SEHNR, CDR2 FQNEAQ (reference sequence). Here the CDR3 reads CASSLGQGYGYTF. The CDR3 DNA follows: TGTGCCAGCAGCCTTGGACAGGGCTATGGCTACACCTTC.

This chain links TRBV15 with TRBJ2-1, with 7 bases lining up with TRBD2. CDR3 length equals 17 residues. CDR1 and CDR2 from the germline V gene are LNHNV and YYDKDF (reference sequence). Trimming cost V 1 base and J 8 bases; bases outside gene matches: 14. The CDR3 spells CATSRVDRRTRMDEQFF. DNA for the CDR3: TGTGCCACCAGCAGAGTCGACAGAAGGACTAGAATGGATGAGCAGTTCTTC.

This chain connects TRBV5-6 to TRBJ1-5; a weak D match, TRBD1 (6 bases). Germline CDR1 reads SGHDT; CDR2 reads YYEEEE. The CDR3 has 13 residues. V gave up 4 bases and J gave up 10 bases, with 15 bases separating them. This CDR3 reads CASSRSGTIPQHF. The CDR3 bases are TGTGCCAGCAGCAGATCCGGGACAATACCCCAGCATTTT.

This clone was detected once. The rearrangement uses TRBV9 and TRBJ2-1; D is possibly TRBD2 (7 bases). Germline V gene data show CDR1 as SGDLS and CDR2 as YYNGEE. The CDR3 loop spans 14 amino acids. Deletions cut 4 bases from V and 8 bases from J, with 16 bases between. CDR3: CASSWGGPKDEQFF. The CDR3, as DNA: TGTGCCAGCAGCTGGGGGGGGCCCAAGGATGAGCAGTTCTTC.

The chain combines TRBV25-1 with TRBJ2-3; possibly TRBD2 for D (6 bases). This CDR3 is 15 amino acids long. Trimming left V 1 base short and J 0 bases short, with 8 bases between. Germline V CDR1 and CDR2: MGHDK, SYGVNS. This CDR3 is CASSEWGTSTDTQYF. CDR3 nucleotides: TGTGCCAGCAGTGAATGGGGGACTAGCACAGATACGCAGTATTTT.

This chain links TRBV7-2 with TRBJ1-3; possibly TRBD1 for D (6 bases). CDR1 and CDR2 from the germline V gene are SGHTA and FQGNSA. The CDR3 has 14 residues. Trimming removed 5 bases from V and 2 bases from J, with 10 bases in between. The CDR3 sequence is CASSAWTAGNTIYF. The DNA for the CDR3 is TGTGCCAGCAGCGCCTGGACAGCTGGAAACACCATATATTTT.

J is TRBJ2-7 and V is TRBV7-8, with 9 positions matching TRBD1. Germline CDR1 SGHVS, CDR2 FQNEAQ. The CDR3 sequence is 15 residues long. The ends lost 5 bases at V and 5 bases at J; junction bases unmatched: 10. The CDR3 coding sequence is TGTGCCAGCAGCCCCCCCGGGACAGGGTTCGACGAGCAGTACTTC. It translates to CASSPPGTGFDEQYF.

The V and J genes are TRBV29-1 and TRBJ2-7, with 10 bases aligning to TRBD1. CDR3 length equals 14 residues. V lost 3 bases to trimming and J lost 3 bases; unmatched junction nucleotides: 5. CDR1 and CDR2 from the germline V gene are SQVTM and ANQGSEA. The CDR3: CSVEGQGLGYEQYF. CDR3 nucleotides: TGCAGCGTTGAGGGACAGGGGTTAGGCTACGAGCAGTACTTC.

The V call is TRBV5-6, the J call TRBJ1-1, with a tentative D call TRBD1 (5 bases). The CDR3 sequence is 14 residues long. Germline loops: CDR1 SGHDT, CDR2 YYEEEE. V was shortened by 5 bases and J by 6 bases, with 17 bases between the two germline ends. CDR3 sequence: CASRWGPGGSEAFF. The CDR3 DNA reads as TGTGCCAGCAGATGGGGACCGGGGGGGTCTGAAGCTTTCTTT. Looking up the rest from reference TRBV5-6 and TRBJ1-1 gives the full variable domain: DAGVTQSPTHLIKTRGQQVTLRCSPKSGHDTVSWYQQALGQGPQFIFQYYEEEERQRGNFPDRFSGHQFPNYSSELNVNALLLGDSALYLCASRWGPGGSEAFFGQGTRLTVV.

The chain couples TRBV9 to TRBJ2-4; TRBD2 matches at 8 bases. V was clipped by 0 bases and J by 5 bases; unmatched bases: 4. The germline V gene encodes CDR1 SGDLS and CDR2 YYNGEE. The CDR3 runs 15 residues. The CDR3 region is CASSVATGGENIQYF. Written as DNA, the CDR3 is TGTGCCAGCAGCGTAGCTACGGGGGGGGAAAACATTCAGTACTTC.

The V call is TRBV5-1, the J call TRBJ2-5, with D maybe TRBD1 (5 bases). CDR3 length: 15 amino acids. Between the trimmed V and J ends, which lost 4 bases and 5 bases, there was a span of 18 bases. Germline assignment: CDR1 SGHRS and CDR2 YFSETQ. The CDR3 nucleotides are TGCGCCAGCAGCCCTGAGGTGGCAGGGCGGGAGACCCAGTACTTC. Translation: CASSPEVAGRETQYF.

V usage is TRBV30 and J usage is TRBJ2-3; 12 bases are a match to TRBD2. This CDR3 comprises 14 residues. The J segment lost 7 bases and the V segment lost 0 bases, leaving 2 bases of the junction unmatched. Germline CDR1 and CDR2: GTSNPN and SVGIG (reference sequence). CDR3 amino acids: CAWSVGLAGNTQYF. In DNA, the CDR3 is TGTGCCTGGAGTGTAGGACTAGCGGGAAATACGCAGTATTTT.

V gene TRBV5-4 combines with J gene TRBJ2-7; 14 positions agree with TRBD2. CDR1 SGHNT and CDR2 YYREEE come from the germline V gene (reference sequence). This CDR3 spans 19 amino acids. V lost 0 bases to trimming and J lost 0 bases; unmatched junction nucleotides: 8. CDR3: CASSLDVGTSGRVSYEQYF. As DNA, the CDR3 is TGTGCCAGCAGCTTGGATGTTGGGACTAGCGGGAGAGTCTCCTACGAGCAGTACTTC.

The chain links TRBV5-1 to TRBJ1-1; D is unresolved. Germline CDR1 and CDR2: SGHRS and YFSETQ. The CDR3 is made up of 15 amino acids. V shed 4 bases and J shed 3 bases, with 16 bases lying between them. For the CDR3, the DNA is TGCGCCAGCAGCGGCGGGAGGGATGGTCACACTGAAGCTTTCTTT. Its translation is CASSGGRDGHTEAFF.

The rearrangement joins TRBV9 to TRBJ2-1, with TRBD2 identical over 11 bases. Germline loops: CDR1 SGDLS, CDR2 YYNGEE. This CDR3 contains 18 residues. Germline trimming cut 4 bases from V and 0 bases from J; bases unmatched to any gene: 9. The CDR3 sequence: CASSPSGGTLSSYNEQFF. The CDR3 region has the DNA TGTGCCAGCAGCCCTAGCGGGGGGACCCTAAGCTCCTACAATGAGCAGTTCTTC.

The CDR3 reads CAWSLGLAGYNEQFF. For the CDR3, the DNA is TGTGCCTGGAGCCTCGGACTAGCGGGTTACAATGAGCAGTTCTTC. V usage is TRBV30 and J usage is TRBJ2-1; the match to TRBD2 covers 11 bases. CDR1 is GTSNPN and CDR2 is SVGIG in the germline V gene (reference sequence). The CDR3 covers 15 residues. Losses at the gene ends were 3 bases for V and 4 bases for J; bases not matched to a gene: 5.